Following are 7 T cell receptor beta chains from one sample sequenced in a study of CD8 T cells in acute hepatitis C reinfection. Sequencing was performed with immunoSEQ multiplex PCR; in TCRdb, only in-frame clones are kept and a portion is missing. The table has 30,000 to 40,000 clones, around nine tenths seen once; the top ten hold more than 0.4%. The time point: naive CD8 control sorted from an acute-time-point sample. Sequenced material: naive CD8+ T cells from PBMCs. Receptors were obtained from a man aged 30-40 years with chronic hepatitis C.

The chain has TRBV6-6 and TRBJ1-3; D possibly corresponds to TRBD1 (6 bases). The CDR3 extends over 14 amino acids. Germline V CDR1 and CDR2: MNHNY, SVGAGI (reference sequence). Trimming shortened V by 4 bases and J by 1 base, and 8 bases separated the two germline ends. The CDR3 region is CASSSGASGNTIYF. CDR3 coding DNA: TGTGCCAGCAGTTCGGGGGCATCTGGAAACACCATATATTTT.

The chain recombines TRBV27 with TRBJ2-3; D is ambiguous. This CDR3 contains 13 residues. The ends were cut back, 7 bases at V and 1 base at J, with 9 bases in the middle. CDR1 and CDR2 (germline): MNHEY, SMNVEV (reference sequence). The CDR3 nucleotides read TGTGCCAGCATCCCACGAGGCACAGATACGCAGTATTTT. Amino acids: CASIPRGTDTQYF.

The chain uses TRBV6-6 and TRBJ1-6, with no clear D. The CDR3 is 14 residues long. The germline gives CDR1 MNHNY, CDR2 SVGAGI (reference sequence). Trimming took off 6 bases at V and 5 bases at J, with 11 bases between the two ends. The CDR3 sequence is CASRFGSDNSPLHF. The CDR3, as DNA: TGTGCCAGCAGATTCGGCAGTGATAATTCACCCCTCCACTTT.

The chain is built from TRBV28 and TRBJ2-5; D may be TRBD1 (6 bases). Between the trimmed V and J ends, which lost 1 base and 1 base, there was a span of 13 bases. CDR1 is MDHEN and CDR2 is SYDVKM in the germline V gene. The CDR3 contains 16 residues. Written as DNA, the CDR3 is TGTGCCAGCAGTTTATACCCCGGACAGACCCAAGAGACCCAGTACTTC. The encoded protein is CASSLYPGQTQETQYF.

The chain links TRBV4-1 to TRBJ2-5; D gene ambiguous. V lost 1 base to trimming and J lost 3 bases, with 6 bases between them. CDR1 and CDR2 from the germline V gene are MGHRA and YSYEKL. This CDR3 region has 13 residues. This chain's CDR3 is CASSQVGKETQYF. The CDR3 DNA is TGCGCCAGCAGCCAAGTTGGGAAAGAGACCCAGTACTTC.

The rearrangement links TRBV5-1 to TRBJ1-2, with D tentatively TRBD1 (5 bases). CDR3 length equals 12 residues. CDR1 SGHRS and CDR2 YFSETQ come from the germline V gene. The V end was cut by 3 bases, the J end by 10 bases, with 13 bases between. This CDR3 reads CASSYGTGLYTF. The CDR3 coding sequence is TGCGCCAGCAGCTATGGGACCGGACTCTACACCTTC. Complete variable domain (other parts from reference TRBV5-1 and TRBJ1-2): KAGVTQTPRYLIKTRGQQVTLSCSPISGHRSVSWYQQTPGQGLQFLFEYFSETQRNKGNFPGRFSGRQFSNSRSEMNVSTLELGDSALYLCASSYGTGLYTFGSGTRLTVV.

The rearrangement joins TRBV14 to TRBJ1-2; possible D gene TRBD1, 6 bases. This CDR3 is built from 16 residues. The germline V and J ends were trimmed by 0 bases and 8 bases, with 19 bases remaining between them. Per germline, CDR1 SGHDN and CDR2 FVKESK. The CDR3 nucleotides read TGTGCCAGCAGCCAAGATCTTGTAGGGGGGAGAAGCGGCTACACCTTC. Translation gives CASSQDLVGGRSGYTF.